Listed here are 24 T cell receptor beta chains from one sample, sequenced in a study of blood T cell repertoires in COVID-19. Here immunoSEQ multiplex PCR was the method, and the copy in TCRdb shows in-frame clones only, minus some. The repertoire has 200,000 to 300,000 clones, 65% to 85% of them found once; the top ten carry approximately 5.7%. Sequencing was performed on peripheral blood. These receptors were collected from a human donor in a cohort sampled during active COVID-19.

The V call is TRBV19, the J call TRBJ2-3; 7 bases agree with TRBD1. Trimming at V came to 6 bases and at J to 5 bases, leaving 8 bases not matched to a gene. This CDR3 is built from 14 residues. Germline V gene data show CDR1 as LNHDA and CDR2 as SQIVND (reference sequence). The CDR3 reads CASRTGQYEDTQYF. The CDR3 DNA reads TGTGCCAGTAGAACGGGACAGTATGAAGATACGCAGTATTTT.

This chain links TRBV2 with TRBJ1-3; possible D gene TRBD1, 5 bases. The CDR3 has 14 amino acids. The germline V and J ends were trimmed by 5 bases and 1 base, with 9 bases remaining between them. Germline V CDR1 and CDR2: SNHLY, FYNNEI. The CDR3 loop is CASSSQGSGNTIYF. Here the CDR3 DNA reads TGTGCCAGCAGTTCTCAGGGATCTGGAAACACCATATATTTT. The complete variable domain, with remaining parts taken from reference TRBV2 and TRBJ1-3, reads EPEVTQTPSHQVTQMGQEVILRCVPISNHLYFYWYRQILGQKVEFLVSFYNNEISEKSEIFDDQFSVERPDGSNFTLKIRSTKLEDSAMYFCASSSQGSGNTIYFGEGSWLTVV.

This rearrangement joins TRBV19 to TRBJ2-3, with D tentatively TRBD2 (6 bases). The CDR3 has 15 amino acids. The germline V gene encodes CDR1 LNHDA and CDR2 SQIVND (reference sequence). Trimming removed 3 bases from V and 0 bases from J, with 10 bases in between. The CDR3 DNA follows: TGTGCCAGTAGTATTCGCGGGACTAGCACAGATACGCAGTATTTT. Residues: CASSIRGTSTDTQYF.

This clone was counted between two and nine times. The rearrangement joins TRBV11-1 to TRBJ2-2; 7 bases are shared with TRBD1. The CDR3 covers 15 residues. Per the germline V gene, CDR1 is SGHAT and CDR2 is FQDESV (reference sequence). V trimming: 6 bases; J trimming: 3 bases; junction bases outside the gene matches: 7. Here the CDR3 reads CASSPGQEDTGELFF. In DNA form, the CDR3 reads TGTGCCAGCAGTCCCGGACAGGAGGACACCGGGGAGCTGTTTTTT.

The chain combines TRBV19 with TRBJ2-1; TRBD2 matches 11 bases. Germline-derived CDR1 and CDR2 are LNHDA and SQIVND (reference sequence). The J segment lost 6 bases and the V segment lost 4 bases, leaving 8 bases of the junction unmatched. This CDR3 has 16 residues. The CDR3, as DNA: TGTGCCAGTAGTAATCTAGCGGGGGGTATTTCCAATGAGCAGTTCTTC. This gives the protein CASSNLAGGISNEQFF.

The V call is TRBV6-5, the J call TRBJ2-5; 7 nucleotides agree with TRBD2. The V gene's germline CDR1 is MNHEY and CDR2 SVGAGI. The CDR3 is 15 residues long. With V trimmed by 6 bases and J by 3 bases, 10 bases remained unmatched. CDR3 sequence (DNA): TGTGCCAGCAGCTCGCTAGCGGCGCAGGAAGAGACCCAGTACTTC. It specifies CASSSLAAQEETQYF.

The rearrangement links TRBV7-9 to TRBJ2-2; 10 positions match TRBD2. This CDR3 is 18 amino acids long. V shed 5 bases, J shed 3 bases, and the junction held 12 bases outside the gene matches. CDR1 and CDR2 (germline): SEHNR, FQNEAQ (reference sequence). Here the CDR3 reads CASSPSRGLADYTGELFF. DNA for the CDR3: TGTGCCAGCAGCCCTTCCAGAGGACTAGCGGATTACACCGGGGAGCTGTTTTTT.

This clone appeared once. The rearrangement links TRBV5-8 to TRBJ1-1; TRBD1 might be the D (5 bases). The CDR3 loop spans 15 amino acids. The V end was cut by 1 base, the J end by 8 bases, with 18 bases between. Germline V gene lookup returns CDR1 SGHTS and CDR2 YDEGEE. CDR3 residues: CASSLIWDWEVEAFF. CDR3 sequence (DNA): TGTGCCAGCAGCTTGATCTGGGACTGGGAGGTAGAAGCTTTCTTT.

The chain combines TRBV6-5 with TRBJ1-1, with TRBD1 as a possible D gene (5 bases). Germline V gives CDR1 MNHEY, CDR2 SVGAGI. Trimming removed 6 bases from V and 4 bases from J, with 18 bases in between. This CDR3 has 15 residues. In nucleotides, the CDR3 is TGTGCCAGCAGGGAGGGACCGATAGGTAGCACTGAAGCTTTCTTT. It codes for CASREGPIGSTEAFF.

V usage is TRBV19 and J usage is TRBJ1-6, with TRBD1 identical over 8 bases. The V segment lost 8 bases and the J segment 7 bases; nucleotides outside the gene matches: 10. The CDR3 is 15 residues long. The germline CDR1 and CDR2 sequences are LNHDA and SQIVND (reference sequence). This CDR3 reads CASEGRDRINSPLHF. The DNA for the CDR3 is TGTGCCAGTGAAGGCCGGGACAGGATAAATTCACCCCTCCACTTT.

This clone was seen just once. The gene calls are TRBV24-1 and TRBJ2-2, with D perhaps TRBD2 (5 bases). From germline, CDR1 is KGHDR and CDR2 SFDVKD. The CDR3 runs to 16 residues. V was pared by 6 bases and J by 4 bases, with 17 bases between. CDR3 residues: CATSSTMDRGTGELFF. CDR3 DNA sequence: TGTGCCACCAGTTCGACAATGGACCGGGGCACCGGGGAGCTGTTTTTT.

The gene calls are TRBV10-2 and TRBJ2-5; 10 positions agree with TRBD1. The CDR3 runs to 17 residues. Germline V gene data show CDR1 as WSHSY and CDR2 as SAAADI. The J segment lost 7 bases and the V segment lost 2 bases, leaving 13 bases of the junction unmatched. The CDR3 region is CASSEEPGTGVLGTQYF. In DNA, the CDR3 is TGCGCCAGCAGTGAGGAACCTGGGACAGGGGTCCTAGGGACCCAGTACTTC.

This rearrangement joins TRBV6-5 to TRBJ1-2; no firm D call. The CDR3 totals 15 residues. The germline V and J ends were trimmed by 7 bases and 3 bases, with 18 bases remaining between them. Germline assignment: CDR1 MNHEY and CDR2 SVGAGI. CDR3 bases: TGTGCCAGCACCGAAATCAAATACGGAGACTATGGCTACACCTTC. Its protein is CASTEIKYGDYGYTF.

The J gene is TRBJ2-3, the V gene TRBV11-2; the D is unclear. This CDR3 is 12 amino acids long. The germline V gene has CDR1 SGHAT and CDR2 FQNNGV. Trimming removed 5 bases at V and 3 bases at J, with 6 bases between. The CDR3 loop reads CASSPGTDTQYF. In nucleotides, the CDR3 is TGTGCCAGCAGCCCCGGGACAGATACGCAGTATTTT.

CDR3 protein: CASSPNRQSANTGELFF. DNA of the CDR3: TGTGCCAGCTCACCAAATAGGCAGAGCGCGAACACCGGGGAGCTGTTTTTT. The chain links TRBV18 to TRBJ2-2; D not resolved. The CDR3 is made up of 17 amino acids. The germline V and J ends were trimmed by 2 bases and 0 bases, with 13 bases remaining between them. In germline, CDR1 is KGHSH, CDR2 LQKENI.

This chain connects TRBV29-1 to TRBJ2-7, with a weak D call TRBD1 (6 bases). Germline assignment: CDR1 SQVTM and CDR2 ANQGSEA. V was cut by 4 bases and J by 7 bases, with 11 bases left in between. This CDR3 has 11 amino acids. CDR3 in DNA: TGCAGCGTTGTGTGGGGGCGAGAGCAGTACTTC. Protein product: CSVVWGREQYF.

V usage is TRBV19 and J usage is TRBJ2-2, with TRBD1 matching over 9 bases. Germline V gene sequence: CDR1 LNHDA, CDR2 SQIVND (reference sequence). J gave up 4 bases and V 1 base, and 4 bases lay outside the gene matches. The CDR3 length is 16 residues. CDR3: CASSIGGTGSTGELFF. CDR3 DNA sequence: TGTGCCAGTAGTATAGGGGGGACAGGGAGCACCGGGGAGCTGTTTTTT.

Only a few counts were recorded for this clone. CDR3 loop: CASSYSPGGMYYEQYF. The CDR3 bases are TGTGCCAGCAGTTACTCGCCAGGGGGGATGTACTACGAGCAGTACTTC. This sequence joins TRBV6-6 and TRBJ2-7; tentative D call: TRBD1 (7 bases). This CDR3 has 16 residues. Germline loops: CDR1 MNHNY, CDR2 SVGAGI (reference sequence). V was shortened by 0 bases and J by 3 bases, with 15 bases between the two germline ends.

This clone was counted a single time. This sequence joins TRBV29-1 and TRBJ2-3; maybe TRBD1 (6 bases). CDR1 SQVTM and CDR2 ANQGSEA come from the germline V gene. The CDR3 loop spans 15 amino acids. V gave up 1 base and J gave up 1 base, with 12 bases separating them. CDR3: CSVEGTEKGTDTQYF. In DNA, the CDR3 is TGCAGCGTTGAAGGGACAGAGAAAGGCACAGATACGCAGTATTTT.

The table lists this clone with many counts. At one of its ends the junction is not consistent with the germline gene, which may arise from a read error. CDR3: CASNLQVMNTEAFF. The DNA for the CDR3 is TGTGCCAGCAATTTACAGGTTATGAACACTGAAGCTTTCTTT. This sequence joins TRBV28 and TRBJ1-1; the D gene is possibly TRBD1 (5 bases). The germline gives CDR1 MDHEN, CDR2 SYDVKM. The CDR3 is made up of 14 amino acids.

The chain has TRBV29-1 and TRBJ2-7, with D possibly matching TRBD1 (6 bases). Trimming removed 6 bases from V and 2 bases from J, with 11 bases in between. CDR3 size: 12 residues. Germline V gene lookup returns CDR1 SQVTM and CDR2 ANQGSEA. The CDR3 region is CSVQQGAYEQYF. In nucleotides, the CDR3 is TGCAGCGTCCAACAGGGTGCCTACGAGCAGTACTTC.

The genes are TRBV11-2 and TRBJ2-2; no reliable D call. Germline-derived CDR1 and CDR2 are SGHAT and FQNNGV. V was shortened by 0 bases and J by 0 bases, with 8 bases between the two germline ends. There are 16 residues in the CDR3. The DNA of the CDR3 is TGTGCCAGCAGCTTAGAGGGCAGAACGAACACCGGGGAGCTGTTTTTT. Translating gives CASSLEGRTNTGELFF. Based on the CDR3 plus reference TRBV11-2 and TRBJ2-2, the full variable domain is EAGVAQSPRYKIIEKRQSVAFWCNPISGHATLYWYQQILGQGPKLLIQFQNNGVVDDSQLPKDRFSAERLKGVDSTLKIQPAKLEDSAVYLCASSLEGRTNTGELFFGEGSRLTVL.

This clone was seen more than once but under ten times. This chain uses TRBV3-1 (or the pseudogene TRBV3-2) with TRBJ1-6, with 7 bases identical to TRBD1. The CDR3 contains 12 residues. The germline CDR1 and CDR2 sequences are LGHDT and YNNKEL (reference sequence). Unmatched junction bases numbered 3, after V lost 6 bases and J lost 10 bases. The CDR3 loop is CASRTGESPLHF. The CDR3 DNA is TGTGCCAGCAGAACAGGGGAATCACCCCTCCACTTT.

J is TRBJ2-3 and V is TRBV7-9; 11 bases fit TRBD2. The CDR3 consists of 15 residues. V dropped 5 bases and J dropped 1; count of bases not matched to a gene: 2. Germline V lookup: CDR1 SEHNR, CDR2 FQNEAQ (reference sequence). The CDR3 region is CASSRSGRGTDTQYF. In DNA form, the CDR3 reads TGTGCCAGCAGCCGTAGCGGGAGGGGCACAGATACGCAGTATTTT.